This TCR beta chain comes out of a study of long-term antiretroviral therapy in people with HIV. Every specimen provided roughly 0.9-10 million cryopreserved PBMC before DNA extraction took place. The libraries were made with immunoSEQ v3.0 at survey level. Sequencing was performed with immunoSEQ multiplex PCR; in TCRdb, only in-frame clones are kept and a portion is missing. The table includes some 30,000 clones, almost 85% detected once. This CDR3 spans 15 amino acids. Per germline, CDR1 SGHRS and CDR2 YFSETQ. The V gene end was trimmed by 0 bases and the J gene end by 3 bases; junction bases not matched to a gene: 3.

The source material was unsorted PBMCs, sampled approximately 3.5 years after starting antiretroviral therapy. The receptor was derived from a young man with HIV. The gene calls are TRBV5-1 and TRBJ2-1, with TRBD2 matching 7 bases. The CDR3, as DNA: TGCGCCAGCAGCTTGGGGGCTAGCGGCTACAATGAGCAGTTCTTC. Its translation: CASSLGASGYNEQFF.